The 28 T cell receptor beta chains reported below all come from one sample, sequenced in a study of blood T cell repertoires in COVID-19 (dated by TCRdb to the early 2020s). The method behind the library was the immunoSEQ multiplex PCR assay. TCRdb limited this immuneACCESS table to in-frame rearrangements with V and J called. A share of clones is missing; checked studies link under half to unresolved V genes, and the rest is unexplained. The sample table shows roughly 200,000 clones, and 80% to 90% are seen once. The ten biggest clones cover almost 5% of the sample. The sample taken for sequencing was peripheral blood. These receptors all stem from a woman aged 80 or over with acute or convalescent COVID-19.

The V call is TRBV3-1 (or the pseudogene TRBV3-2), the J call TRBJ2-5; TRBD2 aligns across 10 bases. Germline lookup yields CDR1 LGHDT and CDR2 YNNKEL (reference sequence). V lost 4 bases to trimming and J lost 5 bases; unmatched junction nucleotides: 7. This CDR3 region has 15 residues. The CDR3 sequence is CASSLRTSGTETQYF. CDR3 DNA: TGTGCCAGCAGCCTCCGGACTAGCGGTACGGAGACCCAGTACTTC.

The chain has TRBV6-5 and TRBJ2-4, with 9 bases matching TRBD2. In germline, CDR1 is MNHEY, CDR2 SVGAGI. V lost 4 bases to trimming and J lost 3 bases; unmatched junction nucleotides: 7. The CDR3 sequence is 16 residues long. CDR3 nucleotide sequence: TGTGCCAGCAGTTCCCGACTAGCGGAACACAAAAACATTCAGTACTTC. Protein: CASSSRLAEHKNIQYF.

The chain employs TRBV3-1 (or the pseudogene TRBV3-2) and TRBJ2-3; TRBD2 aligns across 15 bases. Germline CDR1 LGHDT, CDR2 YNNKEL (reference sequence). V trimming: 4 bases; J trimming: 4 bases; junction bases outside the gene matches: 3. The CDR3 is made up of 16 amino acids. CDR3 DNA sequence: TGTGCCAGCAGCCCGGGACTAGCGGGAGGAGCAGATACGCAGTATTTT. This sequence encodes CASSPGLAGGADTQYF.

The rearrangement joins TRBV13 to TRBJ1-6, with 7 bases aligning to TRBD1. This CDR3 has 13 residues. CDR1 is PRHDT and CDR2 is FYEKMQ in the germline V gene (reference sequence). The V segment lost 3 bases and the J segment 10 bases; nucleotides outside the gene matches: 3. The CDR3 loop is CASSFQGDSPLHF. For the CDR3, the DNA is TGTGCCAGCAGCTTTCAGGGGGACTCACCCCTCCACTTT.

The chain has TRBV5-4 and TRBJ2-1, with TRBD2 matching 13 bases. V lost 3 bases and J lost 7; bases outside the gene matches: 7. CDR3 length equals 16 residues. Germline V lookup: CDR1 SGHNT, CDR2 YYREEE (reference sequence). The chain's CDR3 is CASSYGLAGVQNEQFF. The CDR3 DNA sequence: TGTGCCAGCAGCTACGGACTAGCGGGAGTTCAGAATGAGCAGTTCTTC.

The chain joins TRBV28 to TRBJ2-1, with D hard to call. This CDR3 contains 11 residues. Trimming pared 11 bases from V and 5 bases from J, leaving 10 bases between. Germline V gives CDR1 MDHEN, CDR2 SYDVKM. CDR3 nucleotides: TGTGCCCCCCCGGGTGACAATGAGCAGTTCTTC. Protein: CAPPGDNEQFF.

V gene TRBV5-1 combines with J gene TRBJ2-5, with D perhaps matching TRBD1 (6 bases). Deletions cut 2 bases from V and 5 bases from J, with 10 bases between. The CDR3 loop spans 13 amino acids. CDR1 SGHRS and CDR2 YFSETQ come from the germline V gene. The CDR3 DNA reads TGCGCCAGCAGCTTAGCAGGGGTCGAGACCCAGTACTTC. Translation: CASSLAGVETQYF.

The CDR3 sequence is CASSWTGLAGDGDYEQYF. DNA for the CDR3: TGCGCCAGCAGCTGGACCGGACTAGCGGGAGACGGAGACTACGAGCAGTACTTC. This chain connects TRBV5-1 to TRBJ2-7; 13 bases match TRBD2. V trimming: 3 bases; J trimming: 3 bases; junction bases outside the gene matches: 12. The V gene's germline CDR1 is SGHRS and CDR2 YFSETQ. The CDR3 runs 18 residues.

The chain recombines TRBV19 with TRBJ1-2; 7 bases map to TRBD1. Germline V gene sequence: CDR1 LNHDA, CDR2 SQIVND (reference sequence). V was pared by 5 bases and J by 4 bases, with 13 bases of the junction left unmatched. This CDR3 region has 16 residues. In DNA, the CDR3 is TGTGCCAGTAGTCTGGCGACCGGGACAGTTCTCTATGGCTACACCTTC. It codes for CASSLATGTVLYGYTF.

The chain recombines TRBV21-1 with TRBJ2-1; the table's TRBD1 call for D was not verified on the DNA. TRBV21-1 is shown as a pseudogene. This CDR3 comprises 16 residues. CDR3 nucleotide sequence: TGTGCCAGCAGCAAAGAGAACAGCAGCTCCTACAATGAGCAGTTCTTC. This sequence encodes CASSKENSSSYNEQFF.

The chain uses TRBV5-6 and TRBJ1-1; D not certain. Trimming stripped 9 bases from V and 2 bases from J, with 23 bases between. The germline gives CDR1 SGHDT, CDR2 YYEEEE. The CDR3 loop spans 16 amino acids. CDR3 coding DNA: TGTGCCACGGGAGTTGGCTGGAGACACATTAACACTGAAGCTTTCTTT. The encoded protein is CATGVGWRHINTEAFF.

V gene TRBV7-9 combines with J gene TRBJ1-1; TRBD1 is a possible D gene (5 bases). V lost 1 base to trimming and J lost 3 bases, with 9 bases between them. This CDR3 contains 14 residues. Germline values: CDR1 SEHNR, CDR2 FQNEAQ (reference sequence). The CDR3 coding sequence is TGTGCCAGCAGCTTAGGGGGGGACTACACTGAAGCTTTCTTT. Protein sequence: CASSLGGDYTEAFF.

The chain employs TRBV7-9 and TRBJ2-1, with a tentative D call TRBD2 (6 bases). The CDR3 runs 15 residues. Trimming pared 1 base from V and 5 bases from J, leaving 12 bases between. Germline V CDR1 and CDR2: SEHNR, FQNEAQ (reference sequence). The CDR3 nucleotides are TGTGCCAGCAGCTTAGGGGCGGGATTGGACAATGAGCAGTTCTTC. Translated, it gives CASSLGAGLDNEQFF.

This clone has only one observation. The chain carries TRBV7-8 and TRBJ2-1, with D perhaps TRBD2 (5 bases). This CDR3 is 14 amino acids long. Trimming stripped 3 bases from V and 3 bases from J, with 9 bases between. Germline assignment: CDR1 SGHVS and CDR2 FQNEAQ. This CDR3 reads CASSFSGNYNEQFF. The CDR3 nucleotides are TGTGCCAGCAGCTTCTCCGGGAACTACAATGAGCAGTTCTTC.

The chain uses TRBV6-6 and TRBJ2-7; 8 bases agree with TRBD1. Trimming took 6 bases from V and 5 from J; bases not matched to a gene: 6. Germline CDR1 reads MNHNY; CDR2 reads SVGAGI (reference sequence). The CDR3 loop spans 13 amino acids. The CDR3 bases are TGTGCCAGCAGCCCCGCGGACAGGGACGAGCAGTACTTC. Amino acids: CASSPADRDEQYF.

The V and J genes are TRBV3-1 (or the pseudogene TRBV3-2) and TRBJ2-5, with D perhaps TRBD1 (6 bases). The V end lost 4 bases, the J end lost 3 bases, and 15 bases lay between the germline ends. CDR3 length equals 15 residues. Germline V gene lookup returns CDR1 LGHDT and CDR2 YNNKEL (reference sequence). CDR3 nucleotide sequence: TGTGCCAGCAGCCGATACTTGACAGGCGAAGAGACCCAGTACTTC. This encodes CASSRYLTGEETQYF.

This clone appeared a few times. The chain is built from TRBV11-3 and TRBJ2-1; TRBD2 agrees at 16 bases. The trim removed 4 bases at V and 4 bases at J, leaving 4 bases unmatched. CDR3 length equals 17 residues. CDR1 and CDR2 (germline): SGHNT, YENEEA. Written as DNA, the CDR3 is TGTGCCAGCAGCTCGGGACTAGCGGGAGGGTATTACAATGAGCAGTTCTTC. Protein product: CASSSGLAGGYYNEQFF.

The chain couples TRBV10-2 to TRBJ1-2, with D possibly TRBD1 on 5 matching bases. Trimming pared 0 bases from V and 4 bases from J, leaving 12 bases between. CDR3 length equals 15 residues. The germline V gene has CDR1 WSHSY and CDR2 SAAADI. The CDR3 reads CASSESGPQVYGYTF. CDR3 bases: TGCGCCAGCAGTGAGTCGGGGCCGCAGGTCTATGGCTACACCTTC.

This clone has just one count. This chain connects TRBV19 to TRBJ2-1, with 11 bases matching TRBD2. The CDR3 is 16 residues long. Trimming removed 6 bases from V and 1 base from J; junction bases left unmatched: 5. Germline CDR1 reads LNHDA; CDR2 reads SQIVND (reference sequence). In DNA, the CDR3 is TGTGCCAGTAGACAGACTAGCGGGACATCCTACAATGAGCAGTTCTTC. Its translation is CASRQTSGTSYNEQFF.

V and J are TRBV7-8 and TRBJ2-1; 9 nucleotides agree with TRBD1. V gave up 2 bases and J gave up 7 bases; unmatched junction bases: 6. Germline V gives CDR1 SGHVS, CDR2 FQNEAQ. The CDR3 contains 15 residues. CDR3 nucleotides: TGTGCCAGCAGCTTATTGGGACAGGGACTAAATGAGCAGTTCTTC. Encoded protein: CASSLLGQGLNEQFF.

The rearrangement links TRBV11-2 to TRBJ2-3, with no clear D. This CDR3 comprises 12 residues. Germline-derived CDR1 and CDR2 are SGHAT and FQNNGV. Trimming pared 4 bases from V and 8 bases from J, leaving 10 bases between. Here the CDR3 DNA reads TGTGCCAGCAGCTCAGATAGTGTTACGCAGTATTTT. Its translation is CASSSDSVTQYF.

The chain has TRBV5-1 and TRBJ2-7; the match to TRBD1 covers 7 bases. CDR1 is SGHRS and CDR2 is YFSETQ in the germline V gene. The CDR3 is 14 residues long. J lost 2 bases, V lost 4 bases, and 6 bases had no gene match. As DNA, the CDR3 is TGCGCCAGCAGCAGAGGGGACAGAACCTACGAGCAGTACTTC. Its protein is CASSRGDRTYEQYF.

The V gene is TRBV2, the J gene TRBJ1-1; D not certain. Trimming pared 6 bases from V and 1 base from J, leaving 9 bases between. The CDR3 has 13 residues. CDR1 and CDR2 (germline): SNHLY, FYNNEI. CDR3 sequence reads: CASRGSGNTEAFF. The CDR3, as DNA: TGTGCCAGCAGGGGCTCAGGGAACACTGAAGCTTTCTTT.

The chain combines TRBV3-1 (or the pseudogene TRBV3-2) with TRBJ2-7; D perhaps matches TRBD2 (6 bases). This CDR3 region has 12 residues. The germline V and J ends were trimmed by 4 bases and 5 bases, with 9 bases remaining between them. Germline values: CDR1 LGHDT, CDR2 YNNKEL (reference sequence). CDR3 DNA sequence: TGTGCCAGCAGCCCGGGGGTCCACGAGCAGTACTTC. This gives the protein CASSPGVHEQYF.

Only one count was recorded for this clone. The rearrangement uses TRBV9 and TRBJ1-2; a possible D gene is TRBD1 (5 bases). Looked up from germline, CDR1 is SGDLS and CDR2 is YYNGEE. The CDR3 has 16 amino acids. V shed 4 bases and J shed 7 bases, with 23 bases lying between them. The CDR3 region is CASSPLSTRVGTGYTF. CDR3 in DNA: TGTGCCAGCAGCCCCCTCTCGACCAGGGTCGGTACTGGCTACACCTTC. Variable domain in full (rest from reference TRBV9 and TRBJ1-2): DSGVTQTPKHLITATGQRVTLRCSPRSGDLSVYWYQQSLDQGLQFLIQYYNGEERAKGNILERFSAQQFPDLHSELNLSSLELGDSALYFCASSPLSTRVGTGYTFGSGTRLTVV.

This clone appeared a few times. This CDR3 reads CASSTTFNYGYTF. The CDR3 DNA follows: TGTGCCAGCAGCACCACATTTAACTATGGCTACACCTTC. This chain links TRBV28 with TRBJ1-2; D gene unclear. Trimming stripped 6 bases from V and 1 base from J, with 9 bases between. The CDR3 contains 13 residues. The V gene's germline CDR1 is MDHEN and CDR2 SYDVKM.

J is TRBJ2-5 and V is TRBV10-3; 9 nucleotides agree with TRBD1. After removal of 11 bases from V and 4 bases from J, the junction contained 8 bases not matched to a gene. This CDR3 contains 13 residues. CDR1 and CDR2 from the germline V gene are ENHRY and SYGVKD. This CDR3 is CASSGTGRETQYF. The DNA of the CDR3 is TGTGCCTCCTCCGGGACAGGGAGAGAGACCCAGTACTTC.

The chain recombines TRBV5-4 with TRBJ2-3; 8 bases are a match to TRBD2. CDR3 length: 16 amino acids. CDR1 is SGHNT, CDR2 YYREEE, per germline (reference sequence). Trimming at V came to 4 bases and at J to 3 bases, leaving 10 bases not matched to a gene. In DNA, the CDR3 is TGTGCCAGCAGCCCCACTCCGCGGGAGGTAACAGATACGCAGTATTTT. Protein sequence: CASSPTPREVTDTQYF.